The rows below give T cell receptor beta chains drawn from one sample of a study of blood T cell repertoires in COVID-19. The table came from immunoSEQ multiplex PCR; TCRdb's copy has only in-frame clones and leaves some out. The sample comprises 200,000 to 300,000 clones, 70% to 90% of which are singletons, and 5% to 8% rests with the top ten. Sequencing was performed on peripheral blood. All receptors derive from an older woman with active or convalescent COVID-19. CDR3s include the opening cysteine and the closing phenylalanine or tryptophan. A D gene is named only where the DNA matches it firmly. A clone size is listed for some rows: how often the clone was seen (once, few, many), or a class if it is expanded.

TRBJ2-7,.,TRBV3-1/TRBV3-2,.,CASSQAGAETIYEQYF,TGTGCCAGCAGCCAAGCAGGGGCCGAAACAATCTACGAGCAGTACTTC
TRBJ2-1,.,TRBV2,.,CASSDRFYNEQFF,TGTGCCAGCAGTGACAGGTTCTACAATGAGCAGTTCTTC
TRBJ1-6,.,TRBV28,.,CASSLMGGDALNSPLHF,TGTGCCAGCAGTTTAATGGGGGGAGACGCCCTAAATTCACCCCTCCACTTT
TRBJ1-4,TRBD1,TRBV19,.,CASSTGTGARTNEKLFF,TGTGCCAGTAGTACCGGGACAGGGGCTAGGACTAATGAAAAACTGTTTTTT
TRBJ2-1,.,TRBV6-1,.,CASSEGDMVVFF,TGTGCCAGCAGTGAAGGCGACATGGTGGTGTTCTTC
TRBJ2-2,.,TRBV2,.,CASSVKEPGELFF,TGTGCCAGCAGTGTTAAGGAGCCCGGGGAGCTGTTTTTT
TRBJ2-5,.,TRBV29-1,few,CSVASSVETQYF,TGCAGCGTTGCCTCTAGCGTTGAGACCCAGTACTTC
TRBJ2-1,.,TRBV15,.,CATSRGQTGAYNEQFF,TGTGCCACCAGCAGAGGGCAGACCGGGGCCTACAATGAGCAGTTCTTC
TRBJ1-2,.,TRBV11-2,.,CASSLEGVSAGYTF,TGTGCCAGCAGCTTAGAAGGAGTTTCCGCCGGCTACACCTTC
TRBJ2-2,.,TRBV15,.,CATSRASQNTGELFF,TGTGCCACCAGCAGGGCTAGCCAAAACACCGGGGAGCTGTTTTTT
TRBJ1-1,.,TRBV25-1,few,CASSTLLAAFF,TGTGCCAGCAGTACACTCCTAGCCGCTTTCTTT
TRBJ2-5,TRBD2,TRBV29-1,.,CRFWRAGVKQETQYF,TGCAGGTTCTGGAGAGCGGGGGTGAAACAAGAGACCCAGTACTTC
TRBJ1-2,TRBD1,TRBV9,.,CAGSGRYQGGYTF,TGTGCCGGCAGCGGCCGCTACCAGGGGGGATACACCTTC
TRBJ2-7,.,TRBV19,few,CASSTQGRNEQYF,TGTGCCAGTAGTACACAGGGTCGGAACGAGCAGTACTTC
TRBJ1-2,TRBD1,TRBV28,few,CASSLAGTGGTYGYTF,TGTGCCAGCAGTTTAGCCGGGACAGGAGGGACCTATGGCTACACCTTC
TRBJ2-7,TRBD2,TRBV11-3,.,CASSLDQREGIYEQYF,TGTGCCAGCAGCTTAGATCAGCGGGAGGGAATCTACGAGCAGTACTTC
TRBJ1-2,.,TRBV4-1,.,CASSQAIGTPNYGYTF,TGCGCCAGCAGCCAAGCGATCGGGACACCTAACTATGGCTACACCTTC